This entry lists 30 T cell receptor beta chains sequenced from one sample in a study of CD8 T cells in Susac syndrome (dated by TCRdb to between 2018 and 2020). The library was produced with the immunoSEQ multiplex PCR assay. RNA was extracted using the RNeasy kit, and roughly 0.45 to 1 ug of the RNA was reverse transcribed with random hexamers. TCRdb redid the processing of the public reads, applying fastp at Q25 and MiXCR, and retained in-frame beta chains. Merged by CDR3 protein, the rows form single entries marked with the most common genes and DNA. For this sample there are 85,000 to 95,000 distinct CDR3 sequences; roughly 94% appear just once. The top ten clones comprise over 0.3% of the sample. The sample comprised CD4+ T cells from PBMCs. These receptors were taken from a human donor with Susac syndrome.

This rearrangement joins TRBV30 to TRBJ2-6; tentative D call: TRBD2 (6 bases). CDR3 length: 14 residues. Trimming pared 3 bases from V and 4 bases from J, leaving 10 bases between. Germline CDR1 reads GTSNPN; CDR2 reads SVGIG (reference sequence). CDR3 in amino acids: CAWRAGRGANVLTF. CDR3 nucleotide sequence: TGTGCCTGGAGGGCGGGGCGAGGGGCCAACGTCCTGACTTTC.

V and J are TRBV7-9 and TRBJ2-7, with TRBD1 matching 10 bases. The germline gives CDR1 SEHNR, CDR2 FQNEAQ (reference sequence). The CDR3 is 16 residues long. V trimming: 4 bases; J trimming: 7 bases; junction bases outside the gene matches: 13. The CDR3 here is CASSSSPTGGAGEQYF. The CDR3 nucleotides are TGTGCCAGCAGCTCATCTCCGACAGGGGGCGCGGGGGAGCAGTACTTC.

The chain carries TRBV9 and TRBJ1-6; 9 bases fit TRBD1. Unmatched junction bases numbered 4, after V lost 2 bases and J lost 7 bases. Germline V gene lookup returns CDR1 SGDLS and CDR2 YYNGEE. CDR3 length: 15 residues. The CDR3 nucleotides read TGTGCCAGCAGCGTTACAGGGGGCGAGAATTCACCCCTCCACTTT. It is translated as CASSVTGGENSPLHF. The variable domain in full, completed from reference TRBV9 and TRBJ1-6, reads DSGVTQTPKHLITATGQRVTLRCSPRSGDLSVYWYQQSLDQGLQFLIQYYNGEERAKGNILERFSAQQFPDLHSELNLSSLELGDSALYFCASSVTGGENSPLHFGNGTRLTVT.

The V and J genes are TRBV29-1 and TRBJ1-1; the D gene is possibly TRBD1 (5 bases). The germline gives CDR1 SQVTM, CDR2 ANQGSEA. CDR3 length: 11 residues. Trimming removed 6 bases at V and 11 bases at J, with 16 bases between. This chain's CDR3 is CSVPGGPGAFF. CDR3 DNA: TGCAGCGTCCCGGGTGGGCCAGGGGCTTTCTTT.

CDR3 sequence: CASSPAYSRAYEQYF. DNA for the CDR3: TGTGCCAGCTCACCGGCATACAGTAGGGCCTACGAGCAGTACTTC. The chain links TRBV18 to TRBJ2-7; D remains ambiguous. This CDR3 contains 15 residues. Trimming pared 3 bases from V and 2 bases from J, leaving 14 bases between. The germline V gene has CDR1 KGHSH and CDR2 LQKENI.

This clonotype was found once. The J gene is TRBJ1-1, the V gene TRBV12-3 or TRBV12-4, with TRBD1 as a possible D gene (5 bases). V lost 7 bases and J lost 0, with 9 bases in between. This CDR3 contains 13 residues. CDR3 DNA: TGTGCCAGCAAGACAGCTATGAACACTGAAGCTTTCTTT. The encoded protein is CASKTAMNTEAFF.

The chain employs TRBV7-3 and TRBJ1-5; D may be TRBD1 (6 bases). Deletions cut 5 bases from V and 0 bases from J, with 17 bases between. The CDR3 is made up of 17 amino acids. The germline V gene encodes CDR1 SGHTA and CDR2 FQGTGA. The CDR3 protein is CASSQSRDKDSNQPQHF. DNA of the CDR3: TGTGCCAGCAGCCAGTCCCGGGACAAGGATAGCAATCAGCCCCAGCATTTT.

The chain has TRBV29-1 and TRBJ2-5; no firm D call. Trimming shortened V by 3 bases and J by 2 bases, and 7 bases separated the two germline ends. CDR1 is SQVTM, CDR2 ANQGSEA, per germline. The CDR3 has 12 amino acids. The CDR3 region is CSVEIGQETQYF. In DNA form, the CDR3 reads TGCAGCGTTGAGATAGGTCAAGAGACCCAGTACTTC.

The genes are TRBV3-1 and TRBJ1-4; no reliable D call. Looked up from germline, CDR1 is LGHDT and CDR2 is YNNKEL (reference sequence). This CDR3 contains 14 residues. Deletions cut 2 bases from V and 8 bases from J, with 12 bases between. CDR3 nucleotides: TGTGCCAGCAGCCAACAGGACGCCACAGAAAAACTGTTTTTT. As protein: CASSQQDATEKLFF.

The rearrangement links TRBV7-9 to TRBJ2-4; 7 nucleotides match TRBD2. In germline, CDR1 is SEHNR, CDR2 FQNEAQ (reference sequence). CDR3 size: 18 residues. Losses at the gene ends were 5 bases for V and 0 bases for J; bases not matched to a gene: 13. For the CDR3, the DNA is TGTGCCAGCAGCCCCCTGGGGAGGGGATTCTTAGCCAAAAACATTCAGTACTTC. Residues: CASSPLGRGFLAKNIQYF.

This chain joins TRBV9 and TRBJ2-2; TRBD2 aligns across 9 bases. The ends lost 0 bases at V and 9 bases at J; junction bases unmatched: 9. The CDR3 runs 16 residues. From germline, CDR1 is SGDLS and CDR2 YYNGEE. The CDR3 coding sequence is TGTGCCAGCAGCGTAGGTGGCGGGGGGGATCGCCGGGAGCTGTTTTTT. Translation gives CASSVGGGGDRRELFF. The entire variable domain, with the rest obtained from reference TRBV9 and TRBJ2-2, is as follows: DSGVTQTPKHLITATGQRVTLRCSPRSGDLSVYWYQQSLDQGLQFLIQYYNGEERAKGNILERFSAQQFPDLHSELNLSSLELGDSALYFCASSVGGGGDRRELFFGEGSRLTVL.

The rearrangement joins TRBV7-9 to TRBJ2-7, with 9 nucleotides matching TRBD2. The germline V gene encodes CDR1 SEHNR and CDR2 FQNEAQ (reference sequence). CDR3 length equals 14 residues. Trimming cost V 2 bases and J 5 bases; bases outside gene matches: 4. The CDR3 DNA follows: TGTGCCAGCAGCTTACCGGCGGGGGGGAACGAGCAGTACTTC. Amino acids: CASSLPAGGNEQYF.

The chain employs TRBV12-3 or TRBV12-4 and TRBJ1-1, with TRBD1 matching over 7 bases. V was clipped by 5 bases and J by 7 bases; unmatched bases: 10. The CDR3 is 14 amino acids. The CDR3 coding sequence is TGTGCCAGCAGTCCTGCCGGGACAGCTTATGAAGCTTTCTTT. Its translation: CASSPAGTAYEAFF.

This chain joins TRBV2 and TRBJ1-2; 7 bases match TRBD1. With V trimmed by 5 bases and J by 4 bases, 10 bases remained unmatched. This CDR3 spans 15 amino acids. CDR1 is SNHLY, CDR2 FYNNEI, per germline. In DNA form, the CDR3 reads TGTGCCAGCAGTACCGACAGGGAGGTTAGCTATGGCTACACCTTC. Its translation: CASSTDREVSYGYTF. Looking up the rest from reference TRBV2 and TRBJ1-2 gives the full variable domain: EPEVTQTPSHQVTQMGQEVILRCVPISNHLYFYWYRQILGQKVEFLVSFYNNEISEKSEIFDDQFSVERPDGSNFTLKIRSTKLEDSAMYFCASSTDREVSYGYTFGSGTRLTVV.

V usage is TRBV5-6 and J usage is TRBJ1-3; tentatively, D is TRBD1 (6 bases). Germline V gene sequence: CDR1 SGHDT, CDR2 YYEEEE. The CDR3 extends over 14 amino acids. V lost 0 bases to trimming and J lost 4 bases, with 8 bases between them. CDR3 sequence: CASSLDGTGNTIYF. The CDR3 nucleotides are TGTGCCAGCAGCTTGGATGGGACAGGAAACACCATATATTTT.

The genes are TRBV5-1 and TRBJ1-2; D call uncertain. Trimming cost V 0 bases and J 4 bases, with 10 bases left between them. This CDR3 comprises 14 residues. CDR1 SGHRS and CDR2 YFSETQ come from the germline V gene. The CDR3 is CASSLDSVGYGYTF. As DNA, the CDR3 is TGCGCCAGCAGCTTGGATTCGGTCGGCTATGGCTACACCTTC. Full variable domain (outside the CDR3, taken from reference TRBV5-1 and TRBJ1-2): KAGVTQTPRYLIKTRGQQVTLSCSPISGHRSVSWYQQTPGQGLQFLFEYFSETQRNKGNFPGRFSGRQFSNSRSEMNVSTLELGDSALYLCASSLDSVGYGYTFGSGTRLTVV.

This rearrangement joins TRBV30 to TRBJ1-4; D unclear. This CDR3 region has 12 residues. V was clipped by 3 bases and J by 6 bases, with 8 bases between them. Germline CDR1 and CDR2: GTSNPN and SVGIG (reference sequence). The CDR3 sequence is CAWSRLDEKLFF. Here the CDR3 DNA reads TGTGCCTGGAGCCGCCTGGATGAAAAACTGTTTTTT.

J is TRBJ1-1 and V is TRBV7-9, with D possibly being TRBD1 (5 bases). CDR1 and CDR2 (germline): SEHNR, FQNEAQ (reference sequence). The CDR3 runs 15 residues. V was pared by 2 bases and J by 2 bases, with 12 bases between. The chain's CDR3 is CASSLIAGTNTEAFF. The DNA of the CDR3 is TGTGCCAGCAGCTTAATAGCAGGGACCAACACTGAAGCTTTCTTT.

This chain links TRBV30 with TRBJ2-7; 7 bases agree with TRBD1. Germline V CDR1 and CDR2: GTSNPN, SVGIG (reference sequence). This CDR3 spans 12 amino acids. The V and J ends lost 4 bases and 4 bases, in that order; junction bases with no gene match: 4. CDR3 bases: TGTGCCTGGAACCGGGACAGTTACGAGCAGTACTTC. It encodes CAWNRDSYEQYF.

The V call is TRBV7-8, the J call TRBJ2-5; tentatively, D is TRBD2 (5 bases). Germline V gene data show CDR1 as SGHVS and CDR2 as FQNEAQ. CDR3 length: 14 amino acids. The V end lost 2 bases, the J end lost 2 bases, and 9 bases lay between the germline ends. The CDR3 nucleotides are TGTGCCAGCAGCTTACCGGGATATCAAGAGACCCAGTACTTC. Its protein is CASSLPGYQETQYF.

The chain links TRBV14 to TRBJ2-5; TRBD2 might be the D (6 bases). CDR3 length equals 14 residues. The germline V gene has CDR1 SGHDN and CDR2 FVKESK. V shed 1 base and J shed 10 bases, with 16 bases lying between them. The CDR3 DNA sequence: TGTGCCAGCAGCCAAGTTATTACCGTCGGGGGCCAGTACTTC. Its translation is CASSQVITVGGQYF.

The rearrangement joins TRBV5-4 to TRBJ2-7, with 10 nucleotides matching TRBD2. V was clipped by 1 base and J by 5 bases; unmatched bases: 6. The germline V gene has CDR1 SGHNT and CDR2 YYREEE (reference sequence). The CDR3 covers 15 residues. The DNA of the CDR3 is TGTGCCAGCAGCTTGCAAGGACTAGCGGTAGACGAGCAGTACTTC. Translating it yields CASSLQGLAVDEQYF.

This clonotype has a handful of counts. This sequence joins TRBV28 and TRBJ2-5; tentative D call: TRBD1 (5 bases). The V end was cut by 3 bases, the J end by 1 base, with 6 bases between. The CDR3 consists of 13 residues. CDR1 MDHEN and CDR2 SYDVKM come from the germline V gene. This CDR3 is CASSLTAQETQYF. In DNA form, the CDR3 reads TGTGCCAGCAGTTTGACAGCCCAAGAGACCCAGTACTTC.

The rearrangement links TRBV18 to TRBJ1-1; weak D call: TRBD1 (5 bases). The CDR3 runs to 13 residues. Trimming took 3 bases from V and 5 from J, leaving 10 bases between them. Germline V gene sequence: CDR1 KGHSH, CDR2 LQKENI. This CDR3 reads CASSPVQGTEAFF. CDR3 bases: TGTGCCAGCTCACCGGTTCAGGGAACTGAAGCTTTCTTT.

This clonotype was seen once. J is TRBJ1-2 and V is TRBV29-1, with D unclear. CDR1 and CDR2 from the germline V gene are SQVTM and ANQGSEA. This CDR3 has 10 residues. With 2 bases removed from V and 8 bases from J, the gap between germline ends came to 6 bases. Written as DNA, the CDR3 is TGCAGCGTTGAAACTGACGGCTACACCTTC. Amino acids: CSVETDGYTF.

The chain joins TRBV6-5 to TRBJ2-3; D ambiguous. Germline-derived CDR1 and CDR2 are MNHEY and SVGAGI. The CDR3 spans 14 residues. Trimming shortened V by 0 bases and J by 6 bases, and 10 bases separated the two germline ends. The CDR3 sequence: CASSYSINPDTQYF. The CDR3 nucleotides read TGTGCCAGCAGTTACTCGATAAACCCTGATACGCAGTATTTT.

The chain has TRBV29-1 and TRBJ2-5; D is possibly TRBD2 (5 bases). The CDR3 runs to 13 residues. Trimming stripped 5 bases from V and 5 bases from J, with 15 bases between. Germline V CDR1 and CDR2: SQVTM, ANQGSEA. CDR3 residues: CSVPAGVPETQYF. The CDR3 DNA sequence: TGCAGCGTTCCGGCCGGGGTTCCGGAGACCCAGTACTTC.

This chain uses TRBV11-2 with TRBJ2-3, with D unresolved. The CDR3 consists of 14 residues. Germline V lookup: CDR1 SGHAT, CDR2 FQNNGV. Deletions cut 5 bases from V and 0 bases from J, with 9 bases between. The CDR3 loop reads CASSQIPSTDTQYF. The CDR3 DNA is TGTGCCAGCAGCCAAATACCAAGCACAGATACGCAGTATTTT.

The V and J genes are TRBV30 and TRBJ1-1, with D possibly matching TRBD1 (6 bases). The V gene's germline CDR1 is GTSNPN and CDR2 SVGIG (reference sequence). The CDR3 covers 14 residues. Between the trimmed V and J ends, which lost 3 bases and 5 bases, there was a span of 16 bases. The CDR3 sequence: CAWRGLGGGTEAFF. The CDR3 region has the DNA TGTGCCTGGAGGGGACTAGGGGGGGGAACTGAAGCTTTCTTT.

V gene TRBV6-5 combines with J gene TRBJ1-1; possible D gene TRBD1, 6 bases. The CDR3 runs to 15 residues. V lost 8 bases and J 2 bases, leaving 18 bases between the germline ends. Germline V gene data show CDR1 as MNHEY and CDR2 as SVGAGI. CDR3 in amino acids: CASGYSTGRNTEAFF. CDR3 sequence (DNA): TGTGCCAGCGGCTATTCCACAGGGAGAAACACTGAAGCTTTCTTT.